The clone carrying this TCR beta chain was seen repeatedly, ten times or more. Its matching antigen is unknown. This sample was included in a study of tumor-infiltrating lymphocytes in primary liver carcinoma. Alongside blood RNA obtained from unsorted whole blood, germline DNA was also extracted. Germline V gene sequence: CDR1 SGHAT, CDR2 FQNNGV. V lost 6 bases to trimming and J lost 7 bases; unmatched junction nucleotides: 6. The CDR3 runs 14 residues. Study-wide results and limits: Significantly greater top-250-clone fractions characterized tumors relative to blood (p = 0.039).

TCR beta cDNA was reverse-transcribed from 500 to 550 ng of total RNA. The reaction used a constant-region primer and ProtoScript II reverse transcriptase. Three nested multiplex PCR rounds, a slightly modified ARM-PCR, produced the libraries for TCR beta. A C-beta reverse primer and TRBV1-TRBV30 forward primers served in each of the first two PCR rounds, at about 10 cycles apiece. TCRdb analysed the multiplex PCR reads with MiXCR anew, one entry per CDR3 protein. The sample carries a few hundred thousand distinct CDR3 sequences, roughly three fifths recorded once. The chain couples TRBV11-2 to TRBJ2-2; 9 bases match TRBD1. The clonotype was recovered from a woman aged 25 to 45 with primary liver carcinoma and hepatitis B virus infection. The sample comprised peripheral blood. CDR3 residues: CASSRTGVVGELFF. Written as DNA, the CDR3 is TGTGCCAGCAGTCGGACAGGGGTAGTCGGGGAGCTGTTTTTT.